The sequence of this T cell receptor beta chain was determined in a study of T cells in narcolepsy. Overall study context: Enrolled donors included narcolepsy type 1 or type 2 patients and healthy controls. Study-wide points: Some memory CD4+ repertoires had no autoreactive clone sequences. Same-patient CSF and blood CD4+ T cell clonotypes included HCRT-specific and TRIB2-specific autoreactive ones. Blood of same and different patients, but not healthy controls, reportedly held recurring autoreactive clonotypes.

The CDR3 consists of 14 residues. Sequencing was performed with immunoSEQ multiplex PCR; in TCRdb, only in-frame clones are kept and a portion is missing. The sample yields 11,000 or so clones, 85% to 95% seen once. A note on this clone: The antigen is unknown. The junction differs from germline at one of its ends, possibly a read error.

Sequencing input: CD45RA- memory CD4+ T cells from PBMCs. The clonotype was recovered from a human donor with narcolepsy. The chain couples TRBV5-7 to TRBJ1-2; D is possibly TRBD1 (5 bases). TRBV5-7 is assigned to the ORF class and has an uncertain function. CDR3 region: CASTEGGANYGYTF. For the CDR3, the DNA is TGTGCCAGCACGGAGGGAGGGGCTAATTATGGCTACACCTTC.